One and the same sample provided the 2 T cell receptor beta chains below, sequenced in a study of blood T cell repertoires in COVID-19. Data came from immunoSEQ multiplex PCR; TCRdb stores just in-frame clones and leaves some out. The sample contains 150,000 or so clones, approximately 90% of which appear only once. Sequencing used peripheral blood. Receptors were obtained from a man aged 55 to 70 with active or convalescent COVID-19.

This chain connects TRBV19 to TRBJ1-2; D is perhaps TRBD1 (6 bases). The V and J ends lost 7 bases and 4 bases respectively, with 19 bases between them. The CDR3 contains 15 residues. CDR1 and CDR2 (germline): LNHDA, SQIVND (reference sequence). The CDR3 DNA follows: TGTGCCAGTACCCCGATACCACAGGGTGGCTATGGCTACACCTTC. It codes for CASTPIPQGGYGYTF. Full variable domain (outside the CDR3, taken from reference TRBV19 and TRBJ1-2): DGGITQSPKYLFRKEGQNVTLSCEQNLNHDAMYWYRQDPGQGLRLIYYSQIVNDFQKGDIAEGYSVSREKKESFPLTVTSAQKNPTAFYLCASTPIPQGGYGYTFGSGTRLTVV.

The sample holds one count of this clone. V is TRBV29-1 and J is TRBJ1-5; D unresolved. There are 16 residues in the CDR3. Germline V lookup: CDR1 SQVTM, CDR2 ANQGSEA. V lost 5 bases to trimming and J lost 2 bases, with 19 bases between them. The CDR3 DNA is TGCAGCGTTTCCCAAGGGTCGGGAGCAGGCAATCAGCCCCAGCATTTT. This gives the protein CSVSQGSGAGNQPQHF.